Sequencing of this T cell receptor beta chain was carried out in a study of blood T cell repertoires in COVID-19. This table comes from immunoSEQ multiplex PCR, and its TCRdb copy is limited to in-frame clones, with some not included. The sample records some 70,000 clones, about 89% being singletons. This clone appeared a single time. The CDR3 has 14 residues. Germline values: CDR1 MNHEY, CDR2 SMNVEV (reference sequence). The junction had 4 bases not matched to a gene; V was cut back by 4 bases and J by 11 bases. The clonotype originates from a middle-aged man with active COVID-19. This chain joins TRBV27 and TRBJ2-1; 14 nucleotides agree with TRBD2. The sample was peripheral blood. In DNA form, the CDR3 reads TGTGCCAGCAGTTCGCGGACTAGCGGGGGGCAGCAGTTCTTC. Translation gives CASSSRTSGGQQFF.